The 6 T cell receptor beta chains below all came from one sample that was sequenced in a study of radiotherapy plus CTLA-4 blockade in lung cancer. Sequencing used immunoSEQ multiplex PCR; TCRdb keeps in-frame clones, though not all of them. The table lists tens of thousands of clones, about 70% of them singletons. Sequencing was performed on peripheral blood, taken from a patient treated with radiotherapy plus ipilimumab. The receptors come from a human donor with non-small cell lung cancer whose response to radiotherapy plus ipilimumab could not be evaluated.

This sequence joins TRBV6-5 and TRBJ2-1; 9 nucleotides match TRBD2. From germline, CDR1 is MNHEY and CDR2 SVGAGI. The V segment lost 7 bases and the J segment 8 bases; nucleotides outside the gene matches: 12. This CDR3 has 15 amino acids. The CDR3 spells CASTGGGGYGYEQFF. CDR3 bases: TGTGCCAGCACGGGCGGGGGGGGCTACGGCTATGAGCAGTTCTTC.

The chain couples TRBV9 to TRBJ2-5, with D possibly TRBD2 on 6 matching bases. The CDR3 consists of 13 residues. Germline assignment: CDR1 SGDLS and CDR2 YYNGEE. The V end lost 2 bases, the J end lost 2 bases, and 7 bases lay between the germline ends. CDR3 nucleotides: TGTGCCAGCAGCGTGGGGGGACAAGAGACCCAGTACTTC. This sequence encodes CASSVGGQETQYF.

The V gene is TRBV25-1, the J gene TRBJ2-7; D unclear. V lost 3 bases, J lost 0 bases, and 6 bases lay in between. This CDR3 spans 13 amino acids. Per germline, CDR1 MGHDK and CDR2 SYGVNS. The CDR3 DNA sequence: TGTGCCAGCAGTGATAGTGGCTCCTACGAGCAGTACTTC. This translates into CASSDSGSYEQYF.

The CDR3 region is CASKGLSLTGELFF. The CDR3 nucleotides read TGTGCCAGCAAGGGACTTTCTTTAACCGGGGAGCTGTTTTTT. The chain employs TRBV5-8 and TRBJ2-2; the D gene is possibly TRBD2 (6 bases). The CDR3 runs to 14 residues. Germline loops: CDR1 SGHTS, CDR2 YDEGEE. Trimming stripped 6 bases from V and 5 bases from J, with 14 bases between.

This clone was seen once. The gene calls are TRBV27 and TRBJ2-1; 10 positions match TRBD2. Per germline, CDR1 MNHEY and CDR2 SMNVEV (reference sequence). The CDR3 loop spans 15 amino acids. J was trimmed by 9 bases and V by 5 bases; bases with no gene match: 10. DNA for the CDR3: TGTGCCAGCAGTGAGAATGACCTAGCGGGAGTTGAGCAGTTCTTC. Its protein product is CASSENDLAGVEQFF.

This clone has just a few counts. The chain has TRBV6-5 and TRBJ1-1, with 9 positions matching TRBD1. The V gene end was trimmed by 6 bases and the J gene end by 4 bases; junction bases not matched to a gene: 3. CDR1 is MNHEY and CDR2 is SVGAGI in the germline V gene. The CDR3 runs to 13 residues. The CDR3 loop reads CASSQQGATEAFF. The CDR3 nucleotides read TGTGCCAGCAGCCAACAGGGGGCCACTGAAGCTTTCTTT.